Presented here are 12 T cell receptor beta chains from one specimen sequenced in a study of response to subunit inactivated influenza vaccine. One entry per CDR3 protein, called by TCRdb with MiXCR from the RT-PCR reads. The sample consists of some 570,000 distinct CDR3 sequences, around 10% of them appearing once. In addition, the sample was reused for a study of T cells expressing NK-cell markers. From that paper: Beta-chain TCR cDNA was generated via 5'RACE template switching with UMIs.

This specimen was PBMCs from blood, taken on the day of vaccination. These receptors came from a man aged 50-60 years who received an inactivated influenza vaccine.

The chain recombines TRBV20-1 with TRBJ2-1; TRBD2 is a possible D gene (6 bases). V was shortened by 0 bases and J by 0 bases, with 18 bases between the two germline ends. CDR1 is DFQATT and CDR2 is SNEGSKA in the germline V gene (reference sequence). The CDR3 totals 18 residues. CDR3 loop: CSARDPIADGGSYNEQFF. For the CDR3, the DNA is TGCAGTGCTAGAGATCCGATTGCCGACGGGGGCTCCTACAATGAGCAGTTCTTC.

This clonotype was observed many times. This chain joins TRBV12-3 or TRBV12-4 and TRBJ1-6, with TRBD1 as a possible D gene (5 bases). CDR3 length: 14 residues. Trimming pared 6 bases from V and 5 bases from J, leaving 11 bases between. The CDR3 loop reads CASRGTVNNSPLHF. The CDR3 DNA reads TGTGCCAGCAGGGGGACGGTGAATAATTCACCCCTCCACTTT.

This chain links TRBV20-1 with TRBJ1-1; D is uncertain. The CDR3 totals 17 residues. Germline V lookup: CDR1 DFQATT, CDR2 SNEGSKA (reference sequence). Trimming cost V 0 bases and J 4 bases, with 21 bases left between them. The CDR3 nucleotides are TGCAGTGCTAGAGATAGAAGGGCCGGAGCTCTCTTCACTGAAGCTTTCTTT. This sequence encodes CSARDRRAGALFTEAFF.

This clonotype was picked up many times. V is TRBV6-2 or TRBV6-3 and J is TRBJ2-7, with 9 bases identical to TRBD1. CDR1 MNHEY and CDR2 SVGEGT come from the germline V gene. The V and J ends lost 0 bases and 4 bases, in that order; junction bases with no gene match: 10. The CDR3 spans 17 residues. The CDR3 reads CASSYSTKPGQGYEQYF. The DNA for the CDR3 is TGTGCCAGCAGTTACTCGACAAAACCGGGACAGGGTTACGAGCAGTACTTC.

Comment on this clonotype: Its ends do not fully match the called genes, so a read error is possible. The chain joins TRBV7-9 to TRBJ1-1; TRBD1 might be the D (5 bases). CDR1 and CDR2 from the germline V gene are SEHNR and FQNEAQ (reference sequence). The CDR3 runs 13 residues. The CDR3 DNA reads TGTGCCAGCAGCTTAGATGGGGCCTACCGGCGGGTCTTT. It specifies CASSLDGAYRRVF.

In this sample, this clonotype turned up a few times. The chain combines TRBV12-3 or TRBV12-4 with TRBJ2-1; the match to TRBD2 covers 9 bases. V dropped 1 base and J dropped 3; count of bases not matched to a gene: 4. This CDR3 region has 16 residues. CDR3: CASSLGPAGGYNEQFF. CDR3 nucleotide sequence: TGTGCCAGCAGTTTAGGCCCAGCGGGAGGCTACAATGAGCAGTTCTTC.

The table lists this clonotype with a few counts. The rearrangement uses TRBV18 and TRBJ2-7; 10 nucleotides line up with TRBD2. The CDR3 runs 15 residues. Germline trimming cut 4 bases from V and 3 bases from J; bases unmatched to any gene: 6. CDR1 and CDR2 (germline): KGHSH, LQKENI. The CDR3, as DNA: TGTGCCAGCTCACAAACTAGCGGGATTTTCTACGAGCAGTACTTC. Translated, it gives CASSQTSGIFYEQYF.

The CDR3 coding sequence is TGTGCCAGCAGTGAGAATGGGTGGTATACGCAGTATTTT. It codes for CASSENGWYTQYF. The chain has TRBV6-1 and TRBJ2-3; no clear D. The CDR3 covers 13 residues. Trimming removed 3 bases from V and 7 bases from J, with 11 bases in between. The germline CDR1 and CDR2 sequences are MNHNS and SASEGT.

The table lists this clonotype with many counts. The rearrangement links TRBV24-1 to TRBJ1-2; no definite D call. Germline CDR1 reads KGHDR; CDR2 reads SFDVKD. The V and J ends lost 9 bases and 3 bases respectively, with 16 bases between them. The CDR3 sequence is 14 residues long. Here the CDR3 DNA reads TGTGCCACCTCCACAGAGATGCTCGACTATGGCTACACCTTC. It translates to CATSTEMLDYGYTF.

There are a few counts of this clonotype. The CDR3 DNA is TGCGCCAGCAGCTCATCAGGTCGCCCCAGGGACTATGGCTACACCTTC. Translation gives CASSSSGRPRDYGYTF. The V and J genes are TRBV5-1 and TRBJ1-2; a weak D match, TRBD1 (5 bases). V was trimmed by 3 bases and J by 3 bases, leaving 18 bases between them. In germline, CDR1 is SGHRS, CDR2 YFSETQ. The CDR3 consists of 16 residues.

The chain links TRBV7-2 to TRBJ2-5, with D tentatively TRBD1 (6 bases). Trimming shortened V by 3 bases and J by 5 bases, and 10 bases separated the two germline ends. The CDR3 contains 13 residues. From germline, CDR1 is SGHTA and CDR2 FQGNSA. This chain's CDR3 is CASSFYREETQYF. Written as DNA, the CDR3 is TGTGCCAGCAGCTTTTACAGGGAGGAGACCCAGTACTTC.

The chain has TRBV7-9 and TRBJ2-1; no definite D call. Germline values: CDR1 SEHNR, CDR2 FQNEAQ (reference sequence). CDR3 length: 14 amino acids. V gave up 4 bases and J gave up 0 bases, with 7 bases separating them. Here the CDR3 DNA reads TGTGCCAGCAGCTCCTCAAGCTCCTACAATGAGCAGTTCTTC. The encoded protein is CASSSSSSYNEQFF.